This T cell receptor beta chain was recovered during a study of blood T cell repertoires in COVID-19. Whole-study context: Acute and convalescent COVID-19 specimens originated in the United States, Italy and Spain.

Produced via immunoSEQ multiplex PCR; TCRdb's table is partial and in-frame only. This sample carries 200,000 to 300,000 clones, about 91% of them seen once, and the ten largest clones take roughly 2.5%. Trimming at V came to 2 bases and at J to 7 bases, leaving 2 bases not matched to a gene. This CDR3 has 15 residues. Germline lookup yields CDR1 MNHEY and CDR2 SVGAGI. This TCR was sampled from a woman aged 40 to 50 with acute COVID-19. The genes are TRBV6-5 and TRBJ1-6; 10 bases map to TRBD1. Sequencing was done on a sample of PBMCs or T cells enriched from blood (not recorded which). The CDR3 protein is CASSYRQGANSPLHF. CDR3 coding DNA: TGTGCCAGCAGTTACCGACAGGGGGCAAATTCACCCCTCCACTTT.